The 20 T cell receptor beta chains in this list originate from one sample, sequenced in a study of blood T cell repertoires in COVID-19. Assay used: immunoSEQ multiplex PCR; TCRdb lists only in-frame clones, some missing. The sample records tens of thousands of clones, 85% to 95% being singletons. The sequencing sample was made of peripheral blood. These receptors all stem from a woman at least 80 years old with acute or convalescent COVID-19.

The genes are TRBV5-8 and TRBJ1-4; 7 bases align to TRBD1. Germline assignment: CDR1 SGHTS and CDR2 YDEGEE. The J segment lost 10 bases and the V segment lost 7 bases, leaving 10 bases of the junction unmatched. The CDR3 contains 13 residues. Here the CDR3 reads CASQTQGVGKLFF. In nucleotides, the CDR3 is TGTGCCAGCCAGACGCAGGGGGTCGGAAAACTGTTTTTT.

This clone was seen a single time. The chain combines TRBV30 with TRBJ2-1; a weak D match, TRBD2 (6 bases). CDR3 length: 14 amino acids. V lost 5 bases and J 5 bases, leaving 16 bases between the germline ends. Germline values: CDR1 GTSNPN, CDR2 SVGIG (reference sequence). CDR3 sequence (DNA): TGTGCCTGGTCGGGACTCCCGGACGACAATGAGCAGTTCTTC. It yields the protein CAWSGLPDDNEQFF.

The chain has TRBV2 and TRBJ1-6, with 8 bases that match TRBD1. The germline V gene has CDR1 SNHLY and CDR2 FYNNEI. The CDR3 sequence is 15 residues long. V lost 6 bases to trimming and J lost 11 bases; unmatched junction nucleotides: 12. The CDR3 sequence: CASSRTGQGETPLHF. The CDR3 DNA reads TGTGCCAGCAGCCGAACTGGACAGGGAGAAACACCCCTCCACTTT.

The chain recombines TRBV3-1 (or the pseudogene TRBV3-2) with TRBJ1-1, with D perhaps TRBD1 (5 bases). The germline CDR1 and CDR2 sequences are LGHDT and YNNKEL (reference sequence). The CDR3 is made up of 15 amino acids. Deletions cut 5 bases from V and 0 bases from J, with 13 bases between. DNA for the CDR3: TGTGCCAGCAGCGGGGGGGGGTCCCTGAACACTGAAGCTTTCTTT. Translation: CASSGGGSLNTEAFF.

This clone is termed medium-sized (0.01 to 0.1%). This chain uses TRBV29-1 with TRBJ1-4; 8 bases agree with TRBD1. Germline lookup yields CDR1 SQVTM and CDR2 ANQGSEA. CDR3 length: 16 residues. V lost 4 bases and J lost 7; bases outside the gene matches: 14. CDR3 in amino acids: CSVGTGQAWQVEKLFF. In DNA, the CDR3 is TGCAGCGTTGGTACGGGACAGGCCTGGCAGGTTGAAAAACTGTTTTTT. The full variable domain, in which reference TRBV29-1 and TRBJ1-4 provide the parts outside the CDR3, is SAVISQKPSRDICQRGTSLTIQCQVDSQVTMMFWYRQQPGQSLTLIATANQGSEATYESGFVIDKFPISRPNLTFSTLTVSNMSPEDSSIYLCSVGTGQAWQVEKLFFGSGTQLSVL.

The chain joins TRBV29-1 to TRBJ1-1, with a possible D match to TRBD1 (6 bases). The CDR3 is made up of 13 amino acids. CDR1 is SQVTM and CDR2 is ANQGSEA in the germline V gene. Trimming shortened V by 5 bases and J by 5 bases, and 15 bases separated the two germline ends. The chain's CDR3 is CSVRRGFETEAFF. CDR3 DNA sequence: TGCAGCGTTCGCAGGGGATTTGAAACTGAAGCTTTCTTT.

The rearrangement links TRBV6-6 to TRBJ2-2; maybe TRBD1 (6 bases). The V end was cut by 5 bases, the J end by 6 bases, with 16 bases between. This CDR3 is 15 amino acids long. The germline V gene encodes CDR1 MNHNY and CDR2 SVGAGI (reference sequence). The CDR3 DNA sequence: TGTGCCAGCAGTGACCGGGACAAGTCCCCCGGGGAGCTGTTTTTT. It is translated as CASSDRDKSPGELFF.

This clone was observed a single time. Written as DNA, the CDR3 is TGTGCCAGCAGCCAAAGTCCCACGGGGACTGAAGCTTTCTTT. Encoded protein: CASSQSPTGTEAFF. This chain links TRBV3-1 (or the pseudogene TRBV3-2) with TRBJ1-1; D is uncertain. Per germline, CDR1 LGHDT and CDR2 YNNKEL (reference sequence). V shed 2 bases and J shed 5 bases, with 12 bases lying between them. This CDR3 is 14 amino acids long.

CDR3 coding DNA: TGTGCCAGCAGCCCAAGCCCCGACAGAACTGAAGCTTTCTTT. As protein: CASSPSPDRTEAFF. The chain joins TRBV7-2 to TRBJ1-1, with D maybe TRBD1 (5 bases). The CDR3 runs 14 residues. V dropped 5 bases and J dropped 5 bases, with 15 bases sitting between them. From germline, CDR1 is SGHTA and CDR2 FQGNSA.

This chain connects TRBV6-5 to TRBJ1-1; 7 bases are a match to TRBD1. The germline gives CDR1 MNHEY, CDR2 SVGAGI. The CDR3 is 15 amino acids. The J segment lost 8 bases and the V segment lost 3 bases, leaving 12 bases of the junction unmatched. DNA for the CDR3: TGTGCCAGCAGTTATAGGACAGGCCTTGAATCGGAAGCTTTCTTT. Amino acids: CASSYRTGLESEAFF.

This clone was recorded a few times. This chain uses TRBV27 with TRBJ1-3, with 7 bases lining up with TRBD1. The CDR3 spans 15 residues. Losses at the gene ends were 5 bases for V and 0 bases for J; bases not matched to a gene: 4. Germline lookup yields CDR1 MNHEY and CDR2 SMNVEV (reference sequence). For the CDR3, the DNA is TGTGCCAGCAGTCGGACAGGACTCTCTGGAAACACCATATATTTT. Translating gives CASSRTGLSGNTIYF.

This sequence joins TRBV19 and TRBJ2-3; perhaps TRBD2 as D (6 bases). The CDR3 has 13 residues. The germline V and J ends were trimmed by 4 bases and 5 bases, with 10 bases remaining between them. Germline CDR1 reads LNHDA; CDR2 reads SQIVND (reference sequence). CDR3 DNA: TGTGCCAGTAGTACCGGCGGGGTAGATACGCAGTATTTT. As protein: CASSTGGVDTQYF. The variable domain in full, with the rest retrieved from reference TRBV19 and TRBJ2-3, is DGGITQSPKYLFRKEGQNVTLSCEQNLNHDAMYWYRQDPGQGLRLIYYSQIVNDFQKGDIAEGYSVSREKKESFPLTVTSAQKNPTAFYLCASSTGGVDTQYFGPGTRLTVL.

This chain links TRBV30 with TRBJ1-4; D remains unclear. The CDR3 is made up of 12 amino acids. The V end lost 0 bases, the J end lost 7 bases, and 6 bases lay between the germline ends. CDR1 is GTSNPN and CDR2 is SVGIG in the germline V gene (reference sequence). The CDR3 loop reads CAWSVLSEKLFF. CDR3 nucleotides: TGTGCCTGGAGTGTACTTTCTGAAAAACTGTTTTTT.

The gene calls are TRBV6-4 and TRBJ1-1; TRBD1 might be the D (6 bases). This CDR3 is 15 amino acids long. CDR1 and CDR2 from the germline V gene are MRHNA and SNTAGT. V was cut by 4 bases and J by 0 bases, with 12 bases left in between. The CDR3 nucleotides read TGTGCCAGCAGTGTTGAAGGGGGAATGAACACTGAAGCTTTCTTT. This codes for CASSVEGGMNTEAFF.

This clone was observed a handful of times. V usage is TRBV6-5 and J usage is TRBJ1-1, with no clear D. CDR3 size: 13 residues. Germline values: CDR1 MNHEY, CDR2 SVGAGI. V lost 0 bases and J 5 bases, leaving 7 bases between the germline ends. CDR3 sequence reads: CASSYSRGTEAFF. The DNA of the CDR3 is TGTGCCAGCAGTTACTCCCGAGGGACTGAAGCTTTCTTT.

The genes are TRBV2 and TRBJ2-2; the match to TRBD1 covers 8 bases. The length of the CDR3 is 15 residues. Germline CDR1 SNHLY, CDR2 FYNNEI. J lost 5 bases, V lost 7 bases, and 9 bases had no gene match. CDR3 protein: CASNRDTGGTGELFF. Written as DNA, the CDR3 is TGTGCCAGCAACCGGGATACAGGGGGAACCGGGGAGCTGTTTTTT.

The chain uses TRBV10-3 and TRBJ1-2, with D possibly being TRBD1 (5 bases). Per the germline V gene, CDR1 is ENHRY and CDR2 is SYGVKD. The CDR3 has 14 amino acids. V lost 6 bases and J 2 bases, leaving 13 bases between the germline ends. The DNA for the CDR3 is TGTGCCATCAGCGCCGAGGACAAAAACTATGGCTACACCTTC. Its protein product is CAISAEDKNYGYTF.

The chain recombines TRBV19 with TRBJ1-1; D is perhaps TRBD1 (5 bases). The CDR3 runs 13 residues. V was clipped by 4 bases and J by 11 bases, with 17 bases between them. CDR1 LNHDA and CDR2 SQIVND come from the germline V gene (reference sequence). As DNA, the CDR3 is TGTGCCAGTAGTAGCAGACAGACCCCCGAGGCTTTCTTT. Translated, it gives CASSSRQTPEAFF.

This chain joins TRBV6-2 or TRBV6-3 and TRBJ1-5; 10 bases map to TRBD1. CDR3 size: 16 residues. Losses at the gene ends were 2 bases for V and 5 bases for J; bases not matched to a gene: 6. Germline loops: CDR1 MNHEY, CDR2 SVGEGT. CDR3 DNA: TGTGCCAGCAGTTACGGGAAGACAGGGGGCGATCAGCCCCAGCATTTT. This codes for CASSYGKTGGDQPQHF.

The J gene is TRBJ2-7, the V gene TRBV2; tentative D call: TRBD1 (6 bases). There are 14 residues in the CDR3. Trimming pared 4 bases from V and 3 bases from J, leaving 13 bases between. Germline assignment: CDR1 SNHLY and CDR2 FYNNEI. Here the CDR3 DNA reads TGTGCCAGCAGTGCAGGGGTTGGGAGCTACGAGCAGTACTTC. Translated: CASSAGVGSYEQYF.